The clone carrying this T cell receptor (beta chain) was counted a single time. The CDR3 runs 14 residues. Per germline, CDR1 MNHNS and CDR2 SASEGT. V was clipped by 5 bases and J by 1 base, with 12 bases between them. Clones were sequenced by immunoSEQ multiplex PCR, and TCRdb holds only the in-frame ones, with some missing. The table lists under 130,000 clones, roughly nine tenths of them singletons, with 0.75% to 0.95% in the top ten. These data belong to a study of T cell changes during pregnancy in multiple sclerosis. The sequence came from a female donor with multiple sclerosis, enrolled in a pregnancy study. The genes are TRBV6-1 and TRBJ2-7, with D possibly TRBD2 on 5 matching bases. Sequencing was performed on peripheral blood, taken after pregnancy. The CDR3 sequence: CASSFREMSYEQYF. As DNA, the CDR3 is TGTGCCAGCAGTTTCCGGGAAATGTCCTACGAGCAGTACTTC.